Following are 14 T cell receptor beta chains from one sample sequenced in a study of identical twins. One entry per CDR3 protein results from TCRdb running MiXCR on the 5' RACE reads. The profile shows about 810,000 distinct CDR3 sequences, around 12% of them singletons. The same specimen was also included in a second study, on yellow fever vaccine responses in identical twins.

Sequenced: PBMCs. The receptors originated from a woman between 18 and 29 years old in good health.

The chain couples TRBV4-2 to TRBJ1-5; D is unclear. Germline lookup yields CDR1 LGHNA and CDR2 YNFKEQ. This CDR3 is 18 amino acids long. The V and J ends lost 3 bases and 5 bases respectively, with 23 bases between them. CDR3 in amino acids: CASSQLTPGQERDQPQHF. CDR3 sequence (DNA): TGTGCCAGCAGCCAGCTCACGCCCGGGCAGGAGAGGGATCAGCCCCAGCATTTT.

This clonotype was seen only a few times. The chain combines TRBV15 with TRBJ2-5; a possible D gene is TRBD1 (5 bases). CDR1 is LNHNV and CDR2 is YYDKDF in the germline V gene (reference sequence). Trimming left V 0 bases short and J 8 bases short, with 10 bases between. The CDR3 is 13 amino acids. The CDR3 DNA is TGTGCCACCAGCAGAGATCAGGGTTTCACCCAGTACTTC. This sequence encodes CATSRDQGFTQYF. Full variable domain (missing parts from reference TRBV15 and TRBJ2-5): DAMVIQNPRYQVTQFGKPVTLSCSQTLNHNVMYWYQQKSSQAPKLLFHYYDKDFNNEADTPDNFQSRRPNTSFCFLDIRSPGLGDTAMYLCATSRDQGFTQYFGPGTRLLVL.

This chain joins TRBV5-1 and TRBJ2-5; a possible D gene is TRBD2 (6 bases). Trimming removed 4 bases at V and 1 base at J, with 14 bases between. The CDR3 is 15 residues long. Germline V gene lookup returns CDR1 SGHRS and CDR2 YFSETQ. The CDR3 bases are TGCGCCAGCAGCGGGGGGACGGCCAGCCAAGAGACCCAGTACTTC. Protein product: CASSGGTASQETQYF. The full variable domain, in which reference TRBV5-1 and TRBJ2-5 provide the parts outside the CDR3, is KAGVTQTPRYLIKTRGQQVTLSCSPISGHRSVSWYQQTPGQGLQFLFEYFSETQRNKGNFPGRFSGRQFSNSRSEMNVSTLELGDSALYLCASSGGTASQETQYFGPGTRLLVL.

This rearrangement joins TRBV6-5 to TRBJ2-7, with 7 bases matching TRBD1. The trim removed 2 bases at V and 2 bases at J, leaving 6 bases unmatched. The CDR3 is made up of 15 amino acids. Germline lookup yields CDR1 MNHEY and CDR2 SVGAGI. CDR3 sequence: CASSYRGQSAYEQYF. CDR3 DNA sequence: TGTGCCAGCAGTTACCGGGGACAGTCAGCCTACGAGCAGTACTTC.

This clonotype has only a few counts. At one end the junction does not follow the germline gene, possibly because of a read error. CDR3 sequence reads: CASILTAVGTNLPF. CDR3 DNA: TGTGCCAGCATCCTCACGGCGGTAGGGACTAACCTCCCTTTT. The chain carries TRBV12-3 or TRBV12-4 and TRBJ2-3; 7 bases align to TRBD2. CDR3 length: 14 amino acids.

This clonotype was counted ten times or more. J is TRBJ1-2 and V is TRBV12-3 or TRBV12-4, with D maybe TRBD1 (6 bases). The CDR3 loop spans 15 amino acids. The V end was cut by 4 bases, the J end by 4 bases, with 16 bases between. CDR3 coding DNA: TGTGCCAGCAGTTCCGCCCTCGGGGGGCCCTATGGCTACACCTTC. The encoded protein is CASSSALGGPYGYTF.

This clonotype turned up a few times. This rearrangement joins TRBV12-3 or TRBV12-4 to TRBJ2-6; D ambiguous. The CDR3 runs to 15 residues. Between the trimmed V and J ends, which lost 1 base and 0 bases, there was a span of 4 bases. The DNA of the CDR3 is TGTGCCAGCAGTTTAGAGTTCTCTGGGGCCAACGTCCTGACTTTC. It codes for CASSLEFSGANVLTF.

This clonotype was seen a few times. The chain employs TRBV12-3 or TRBV12-4 and TRBJ2-1; D not certain. The length of the CDR3 is 17 residues. The V end lost 6 bases, the J end lost 3 bases, and 21 bases lay between the germline ends. CDR3 protein: CASRPRVSARIYNEQFF. The CDR3 bases are TGTGCCAGCAGGCCTAGGGTGTCGGCTAGGATCTACAATGAGCAGTTCTTC.

This clonotype was seen ten or more times. The rearrangement links TRBV4-1 to TRBJ2-5, with 9 positions matching TRBD2. V shed 1 base and J 5 bases; nucleotides not matched to a gene: 5. Per the germline V gene, CDR1 is MGHRA and CDR2 is YSYEKL. The CDR3 consists of 15 residues. The CDR3 spells CASSQGRTSVETQYF. The CDR3, as DNA: TGCGCCAGCAGCCAAGGACGGACTAGCGTGGAGACCCAGTACTTC.

This clonotype was recorded at least ten times. The J gene is TRBJ2-4, the V gene TRBV20-1; 8 bases match TRBD2. The CDR3 contains 15 residues. V shed 7 bases and J 0 bases; nucleotides not matched to a gene: 8. The germline V gene has CDR1 DFQATT and CDR2 SNEGSKA (reference sequence). CDR3 residues: CSVSGGTVAKNIQYF. CDR3 DNA: TGCAGTGTAAGCGGGGGCACTGTAGCCAAAAACATTCAGTACTTC.

In this sample, this clonotype turned up many times. The J gene is TRBJ1-2, the V gene TRBV28, with 7 bases aligning to TRBD1. The CDR3 is 15 residues long. Germline values: CDR1 MDHEN, CDR2 SYDVKM. V lost 7 bases and J lost 7; bases outside the gene matches: 15. In DNA form, the CDR3 reads TGTGCCAGCATCTTGGATCCACAGGGGCTAAGTGGCTACACCTTC. The encoded protein is CASILDPQGLSGYTF.

The chain combines TRBV20-1 with TRBJ1-1, with a tentative D call TRBD1 (6 bases). Germline lookup yields CDR1 DFQATT and CDR2 SNEGSKA (reference sequence). V dropped 6 bases and J dropped 10 bases, with 24 bases sitting between them. CDR3 length: 14 amino acids. The CDR3 DNA reads TGCAGTGCAACTCTCGGGCCGGGGGCGATAGGAGCTTTCTTT. Protein product: CSATLGPGAIGAFF.

This clonotype was counted at least ten times. This rearrangement joins TRBV5-1 to TRBJ2-1; D perhaps matches TRBD1 (5 bases). CDR3 size: 16 residues. CDR1 SGHRS and CDR2 YFSETQ come from the germline V gene. Trimming removed 4 bases from V and 6 bases from J, with 20 bases in between. In nucleotides, the CDR3 is TGCGCCAGCAGCCCTCAGGGAAGGGGATACTCCAATGAGCAGTTCTTC. Translated: CASSPQGRGYSNEQFF.

This clonotype was detected ten times or more. The chain couples TRBV29-1 to TRBJ2-4; 7 bases map to TRBD2. This CDR3 comprises 12 residues. V shed 3 bases, J shed 9 bases, and the junction held 5 bases outside the gene matches. Germline values: CDR1 SQVTM, CDR2 ANQGSEA. CDR3 DNA: TGCAGCGTTGATTCCGGGGAGGGCATTCAGTACTTC. Its protein is CSVDSGEGIQYF.